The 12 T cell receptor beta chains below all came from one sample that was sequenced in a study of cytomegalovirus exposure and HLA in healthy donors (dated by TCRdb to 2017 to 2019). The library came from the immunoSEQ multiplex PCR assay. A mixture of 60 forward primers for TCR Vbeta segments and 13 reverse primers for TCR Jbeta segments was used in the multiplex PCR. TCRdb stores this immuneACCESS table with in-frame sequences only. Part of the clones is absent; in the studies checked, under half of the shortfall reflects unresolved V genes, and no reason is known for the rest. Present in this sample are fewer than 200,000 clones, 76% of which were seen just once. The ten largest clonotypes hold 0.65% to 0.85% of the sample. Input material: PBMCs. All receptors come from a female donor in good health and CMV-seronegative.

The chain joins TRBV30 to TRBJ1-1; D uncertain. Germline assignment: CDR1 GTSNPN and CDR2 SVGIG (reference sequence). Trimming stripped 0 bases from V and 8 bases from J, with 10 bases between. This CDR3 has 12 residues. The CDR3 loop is CAWSVTVSEAFF. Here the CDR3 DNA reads TGTGCCTGGAGTGTAACCGTAAGCGAAGCTTTCTTT.

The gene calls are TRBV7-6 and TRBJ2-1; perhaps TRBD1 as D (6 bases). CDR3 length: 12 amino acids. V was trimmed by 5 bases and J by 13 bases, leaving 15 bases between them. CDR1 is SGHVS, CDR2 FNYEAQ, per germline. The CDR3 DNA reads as TGTGCCAGCAGCACGAGGACAGAAAGACAGTTCTTC. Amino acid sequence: CASSTRTERQFF.

CDR3 in DNA: TGCGCCAGCAGCCAAGTTTGGCGGGGGGGTTCGGGGGATACGCAGTATTTT. Protein product: CASSQVWRGGSGDTQYF. This chain connects TRBV4-3 to TRBJ2-3; 9 bases line up with TRBD2. The J segment lost 6 bases and the V segment lost 1 base, leaving 11 bases of the junction unmatched. The CDR3 is made up of 17 amino acids. CDR1 LGHNA and CDR2 YSLEER come from the germline V gene.

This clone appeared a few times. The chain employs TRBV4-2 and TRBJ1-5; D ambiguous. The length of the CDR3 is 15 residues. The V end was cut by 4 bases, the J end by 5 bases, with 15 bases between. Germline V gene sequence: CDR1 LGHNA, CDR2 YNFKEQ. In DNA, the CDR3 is TGTGCCAGCAGCCCCACGGGAAGAGGCGATCAGCCCCAGCATTTT. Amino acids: CASSPTGRGDQPQHF.

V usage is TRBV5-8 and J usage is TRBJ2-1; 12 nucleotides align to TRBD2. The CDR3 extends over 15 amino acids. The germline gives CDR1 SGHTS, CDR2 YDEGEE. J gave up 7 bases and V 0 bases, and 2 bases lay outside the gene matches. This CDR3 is CASSLGTSGTNEQFF. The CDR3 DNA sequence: TGTGCCAGCAGCTTGGGGACTAGCGGGACGAATGAGCAGTTCTTC.

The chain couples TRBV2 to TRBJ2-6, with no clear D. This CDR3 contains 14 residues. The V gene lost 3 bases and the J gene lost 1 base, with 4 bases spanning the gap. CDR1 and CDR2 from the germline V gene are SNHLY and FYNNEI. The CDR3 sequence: CASSDRSGANVLTF. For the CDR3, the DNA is TGTGCCAGCAGTGACAGGTCTGGGGCCAACGTCCTGACTTTC.

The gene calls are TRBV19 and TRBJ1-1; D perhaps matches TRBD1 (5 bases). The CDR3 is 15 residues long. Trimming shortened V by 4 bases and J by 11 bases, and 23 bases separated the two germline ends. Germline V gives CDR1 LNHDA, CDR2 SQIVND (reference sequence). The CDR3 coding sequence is TGTGCCAGTAGTAACCCCCATTCGGGGGGAAGGCGGGCTTTCTTT. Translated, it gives CASSNPHSGGRRAFF.

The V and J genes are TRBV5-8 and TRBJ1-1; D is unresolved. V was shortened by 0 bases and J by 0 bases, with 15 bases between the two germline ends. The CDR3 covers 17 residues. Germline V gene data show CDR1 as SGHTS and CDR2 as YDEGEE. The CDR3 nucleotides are TGTGCCAGCAGCTTGGGTTTTACGCGGGCCCTGAACACTGAAGCTTTCTTT. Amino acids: CASSLGFTRALNTEAFF.

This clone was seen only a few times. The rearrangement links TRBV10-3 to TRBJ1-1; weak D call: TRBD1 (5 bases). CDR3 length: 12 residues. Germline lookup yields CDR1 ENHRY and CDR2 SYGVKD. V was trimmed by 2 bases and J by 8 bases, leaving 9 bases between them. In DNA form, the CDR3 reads TGTGCCATCAGTGAGCGGGGACTGGAAGCTTTCTTT. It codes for CAISERGLEAFF.

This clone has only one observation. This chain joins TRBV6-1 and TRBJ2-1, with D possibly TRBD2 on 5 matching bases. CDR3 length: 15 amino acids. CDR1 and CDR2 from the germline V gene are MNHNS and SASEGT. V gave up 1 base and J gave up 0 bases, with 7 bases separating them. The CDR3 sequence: CASSEGGSSYNEQFF. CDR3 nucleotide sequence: TGTGCCAGCAGTGAAGGAGGGAGCTCCTACAATGAGCAGTTCTTC.

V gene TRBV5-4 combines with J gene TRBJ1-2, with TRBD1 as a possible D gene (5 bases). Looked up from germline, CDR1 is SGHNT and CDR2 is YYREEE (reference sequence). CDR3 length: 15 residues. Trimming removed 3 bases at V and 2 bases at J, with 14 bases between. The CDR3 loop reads CASSWPGGENYGYTF. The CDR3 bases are TGTGCCAGCAGCTGGCCTGGGGGGGAAAACTATGGCTACACCTTC.

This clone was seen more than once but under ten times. The CDR3 is CASSAAQGADTQYF. For the CDR3, the DNA is TGTGCCAGCAGTGCGGCACAGGGGGCAGATACGCAGTATTTT. The chain couples TRBV6-4 to TRBJ2-3; the match to TRBD1 covers 8 bases. Looked up from germline, CDR1 is MRHNA and CDR2 is SNTAGT. This CDR3 has 14 residues. The ends lost 4 bases at V and 4 bases at J; junction bases unmatched: 4.